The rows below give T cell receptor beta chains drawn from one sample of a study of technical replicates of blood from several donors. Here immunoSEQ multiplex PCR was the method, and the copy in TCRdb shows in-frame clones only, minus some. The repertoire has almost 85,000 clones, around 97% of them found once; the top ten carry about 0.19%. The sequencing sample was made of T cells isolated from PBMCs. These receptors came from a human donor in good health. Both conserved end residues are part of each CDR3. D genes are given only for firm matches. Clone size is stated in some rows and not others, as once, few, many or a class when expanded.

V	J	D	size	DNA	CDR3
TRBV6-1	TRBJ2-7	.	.	TGTGCCGGGGGGACAGCCTACGAGCAGTACTTC	CAGGTAYEQYF
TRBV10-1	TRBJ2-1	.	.	TGCGCCAGCAGCCGCGGGACAGTCAATGAGCAGTTCTTC	CASSRGTVNEQFF
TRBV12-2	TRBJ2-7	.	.	TGTGCAAGTCCCACAAGAAGGGGGTTTTACGAGCAGTACTTC	CASPTRRGFYEQYF
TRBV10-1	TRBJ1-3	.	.	TGCGCCAGCTCACTCAGGACTGGAAACACCATATATTTT	CASSLRTGNTIYF
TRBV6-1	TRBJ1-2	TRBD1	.	TGTGCCAGCAGTGAAGGGACAGGGGCGCTCCGGTCGTATGGCTACACCTTC	CASSEGTGALRSYGYTF
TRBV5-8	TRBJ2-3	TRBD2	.	TGTGCCAGCAGCTTGGCTATACTAGCGGGAGGAGAAGATACGCAGTATTTT	CASSLAILAGGEDTQYF
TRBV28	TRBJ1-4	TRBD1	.	TGTGCCAGCAGTTTGACAGGGGGCGCCTTGGAAAAACTGTTTTTT	CASSLTGGALEKLFF
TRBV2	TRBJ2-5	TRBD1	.	TGTGCCAGCAGTACGACAGGGAAAGAGACCCAGTACTTC	CASSTTGKETQYF
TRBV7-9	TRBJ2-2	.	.	TGTGCCAGCAGCTCCGACAGATCGTCGAACACCGGGGAGCTGTTTTTT	CASSSDRSSNTGELFF
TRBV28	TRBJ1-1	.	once	TGTGCCAGCAGTTTTTTATCAGTGAACACTGAAGCTTTCTTT	CASSFLSVNTEAFF
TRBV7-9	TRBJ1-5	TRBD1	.	TGTGCCAGCAGCTTGGCAGGGGGTCCCTATAGCAATCAGCCCCAGCATTTT	CASSLAGGPYSNQPQHF
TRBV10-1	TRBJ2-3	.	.	TGCGCCAGCAGTGCGGGGACCGGGACTAGCACAGATACGCAGTATTTT	CASSAGTGTSTDTQYF
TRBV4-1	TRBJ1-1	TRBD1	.	TGCGCCAGCAGCCAGGAGGGACAGGGCCCGGGGAACACTGAAGCTTTCTTT	CASSQEGQGPGNTEAFF
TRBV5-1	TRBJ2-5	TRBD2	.	TGCGCCAGCAGCTTGGGGGACGGACTAGTTGGCGAGACCCAGTACTTC	CASSLGDGLVGETQYF
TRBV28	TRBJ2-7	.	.	TGTGCCAGCAGTATCAACAGAAAGTCCTCCTACGAGCAGTACTTC	CASSINRKSSYEQYF
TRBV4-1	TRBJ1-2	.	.	TGCGCCAGCAGCCAAGAAGGGGAAGGGGCCGGCTACACCTTC	CASSQEGEGAGYTF
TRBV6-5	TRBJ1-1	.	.	TGTGCCAGCAGTTACCGCATGGGGGGGAAAGCTGAAGCTTTCTTT	CASSYRMGGKAEAFF
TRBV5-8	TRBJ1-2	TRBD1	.	TGTGCCAGCAGCTTGCCGGGACAGGGGGCTTACTATGGCTACACCTTC	CASSLPGQGAYYGYTF
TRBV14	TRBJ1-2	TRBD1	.	TGTGCCAGCAGCCATAGTTTACAGGGGGCGCTTGGCTACACCTTC	CASSHSLQGALGYTF
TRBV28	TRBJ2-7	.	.	TGTGCCAGCAGTCCCCACTACGAGCAGTACTTC	CASSPHYEQYF
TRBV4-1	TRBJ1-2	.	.	TGCGCCAGCAGCCAAGATCGAGGGAACTATGGCTACACCTTC	CASSQDRGNYGYTF
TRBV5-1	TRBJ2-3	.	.	TGCGCCAGCAGTGATCAGGGAAGGGGAGATACGCAGTATTTT	CASSDQGRGDTQYF
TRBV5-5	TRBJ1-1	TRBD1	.	TGTGCCAGCAGCTCGGGACAGCTGAACACTGAAGCTTTCTTT	CASSSGQLNTEAFF
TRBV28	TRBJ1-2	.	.	TGTGCCAGCAGACCAACCGGGAGGGTTGACTATGGCTACACCTTC	CASRPTGRVDYGYTF
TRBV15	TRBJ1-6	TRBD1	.	TGTGCCACCAGCAGAGCCGCCACAGGGGCAGGGTCACCCCTCCACTTT	CATSRAATGAGSPLHF
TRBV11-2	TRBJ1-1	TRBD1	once	TGTGCCAGCAGCTCCAGGGGGGACACTGAAGCTTTCTTT	CASSSRGDTEAFF
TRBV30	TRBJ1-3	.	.	TGTGCCTGGAGTGTATCCCTTGGAAACACCATATATTTT	CAWSVSLGNTIYF
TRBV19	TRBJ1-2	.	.	TGTGCCAGTAGTATAAGACTTGGCTACACCTTC	CASSIRLGYTF
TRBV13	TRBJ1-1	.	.	TGTGCCAGCAGCTTAGGGGACAGGAACACTGAAGCTTTCTTT	CASSLGDRNTEAFF
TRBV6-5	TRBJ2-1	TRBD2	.	TGTGCCAGCAAGATAGCGGGGGGGTACAATGAGCAGTTCTTC	CASKIAGGYNEQFF
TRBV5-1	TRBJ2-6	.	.	TGCGCCAGCAGCTTTAGTCTTTCTGGGGCCAACGTCCTGACTTTC	CASSFSLSGANVLTF
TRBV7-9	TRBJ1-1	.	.	TGTGCCAGCAGCTTAAGGGGGAACACTGAAGCTTTCTTT	CASSLRGNTEAFF
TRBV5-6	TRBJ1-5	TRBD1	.	TGTGCCAGCAGTCCACAGGGGGCGAGCAATCAGCCCCAGCATTTT	CASSPQGASNQPQHF
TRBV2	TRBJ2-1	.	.	TGTGCCAGCAGTGAAACCGTCGAGTATGGAGGGGAACGGGGCGAGCAGTTCTTC	CASSETVEYGGERGEQFF
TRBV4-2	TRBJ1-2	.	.	TGTGCCAGCAGCCAGACCCCGAGAGGGAAAGATCCCCCTTACACCTTC	CASSQTPRGKDPPYTF
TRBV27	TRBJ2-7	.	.	TGTGCCAGCAGAATTCAGGGTTTTCGTCGCGAGCAGTACTTC	CASRIQGFRREQYF
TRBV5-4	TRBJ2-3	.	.	TGTGCCAGCAGCACATCGACAGGCACAGATACGCAGTATTTT	CASSTSTGTDTQYF
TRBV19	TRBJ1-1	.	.	TGTGCCAGTAGTATGGGGGGGTGGAGGACGAACACTGAAGCTTTCTTT	CASSMGGWRTNTEAFF
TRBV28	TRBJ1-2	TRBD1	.	TGTGCCAGCACCCGCTTCGGGGGACAGGCAAACACTTATGGCTACACCTTC	CASTRFGGQANTYGYTF
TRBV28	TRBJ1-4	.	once	TGTGCCAGCACTTCGCCGCAGTTAAATGAAAAACTGTTTTTT	CASTSPQLNEKLFF
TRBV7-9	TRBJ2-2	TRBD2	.	TGTGCCAGCAGCTTATTTCTAGCGGCGAACACCGGGGAGCTGTTTTTT	CASSLFLAANTGELFF
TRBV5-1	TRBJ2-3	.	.	TGCGCCAGCAGCTTGGTCCCGCGGAGCACAGATACGCAGTATTTT	CASSLVPRSTDTQYF
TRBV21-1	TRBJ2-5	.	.	TGTGCCAGCAGCAAAGTGTTCCCCGGGGGGCAAGAGACCCAGTACTTC	CASSKVFPGGQETQYF
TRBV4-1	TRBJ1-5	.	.	TGCGCCAGCAGCTTCACTCTGACCAGGGTGGGCAATCAGCCCCAGCATTTT	CASSFTLTRVGNQPQHF
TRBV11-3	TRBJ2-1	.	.	TGTGCCAGCAGTCCAACTCCTCGCTCCTACAATGAGCAGTTCTTC	CASSPTPRSYNEQFF
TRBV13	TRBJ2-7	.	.	TGTGCCAGCAGCAGCAAATCAGGGCGCGAGCAGTACTTC	CASSSKSGREQYF
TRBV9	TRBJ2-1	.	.	TGTGCCAGCAGCGTAGGCTCTGGACGGGGGAATGAGCAGTTCTTC	CASSVGSGRGNEQFF
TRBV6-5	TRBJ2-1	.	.	TGTGCCAGCAGTTACTCAGGGGCCCCCTACAATGAGCAGTTCTTC	CASSYSGAPYNEQFF